Presented here are 26 T cell receptor beta chains from one specimen sequenced in a study of CD8+ T cells in alopecia areata. Sequencing templates came from extracted RNA that was reverse transcribed into cDNA. Sequenced by immunoSEQ multiplex PCR; TCRdb stores in-frame clones only, minus some. Of about 140,000 clones in the sample, approximately 50% were seen once. Sequencing was performed on CD4+ T cells sorted from blood, taken at week 0. Every receptor here comes from a human donor with alopecia areata.

This clone appeared once. J is TRBJ2-7 and V is TRBV25-1; either TRBD1 or TRBD2 may fit D (5 bases each). Trimming cost V 4 bases and J 6 bases, with 7 bases left between them. Germline V gives CDR1 MGHDK, CDR2 SYGVNS. This CDR3 comprises 11 residues. This CDR3 reads CASSVGREQYF. In nucleotides, the CDR3 is TGTGCCAGCAGTGTGGGACGCGAGCAGTACTTC.

This clone was seen more than once but under ten times. Here the CDR3 DNA reads TGCGCCAGCAGCCAAAGGAGCGGGACCACAGATACGCAGTATTTT. It codes for CASSQRSGTTDTQYF. V gene TRBV4-1 combines with J gene TRBJ2-3; 7 positions agree with TRBD2. Germline CDR1 reads MGHRA; CDR2 reads YSYEKL. This CDR3 is built from 15 residues. Germline trimming cut 2 bases from V and 2 bases from J; bases unmatched to any gene: 4.

The chain recombines TRBV30 with TRBJ2-7; a possible D gene is TRBD1 (5 bases). V shed 6 bases and J shed 2 bases, with 11 bases lying between them. CDR3 size: 12 residues. Germline V gene lookup returns CDR1 GTSNPN and CDR2 SVGIG (reference sequence). The CDR3 loop reads CACIGVTYEQYF. CDR3 DNA sequence: TGTGCCTGTATAGGGGTGACCTACGAGCAGTACTTC.

The chain has TRBV25-1 and TRBJ1-1, with TRBD1 as a possible D gene (5 bases). Germline-derived CDR1 and CDR2 are MGHDK and SYGVNS. The CDR3 contains 16 residues. V dropped 0 bases and J dropped 5 bases, with 16 bases sitting between them. Here the CDR3 DNA reads TGTGCCAGCAGTGAATATCGTGGGGGGGGTGGTACTGAAGCTTTCTTT. Translation: CASSEYRGGGGTEAFF. The full variable domain, in which reference TRBV25-1 and TRBJ1-1 provide the parts outside the CDR3, is EADIYQTPRYLVIGTGKKITLECSQTMGHDKMYWYQQDPGMELHLIHYSYGVNSTEKGDLSSESTVSRIRTEHFPLTLESARPSHTSQYLCASSEYRGGGGTEAFFGQGTRLTVV.

This clone turned up a few times. V and J are TRBV2 and TRBJ2-1; D is possibly TRBD2 (5 bases). Germline-derived CDR1 and CDR2 are SNHLY and FYNNEI. This CDR3 has 15 residues. Between the trimmed V and J ends, which lost 1 base and 0 bases, there was a span of 7 bases. The CDR3 DNA is TGTGCCAGCAGTGAAGAGCGGCTCTCCTACAATGAGCAGTTCTTC. Its protein product is CASSEERLSYNEQFF.

The rearrangement links TRBV5-1 to TRBJ2-3, with unresolved D. The germline gives CDR1 SGHRS, CDR2 YFSETQ. The germline V and J ends were trimmed by 1 base and 1 base, with 13 bases remaining between them. CDR3 length: 16 residues. The CDR3 coding sequence is TGCGCCAGCAGCTTGCCGAAACAGAGAGGCACAGATACGCAGTATTTT. Its translation is CASSLPKQRGTDTQYF. Looking up the rest from reference TRBV5-1 and TRBJ2-3 gives the full variable domain: KAGVTQTPRYLIKTRGQQVTLSCSPISGHRSVSWYQQTPGQGLQFLFEYFSETQRNKGNFPGRFSGRQFSNSRSEMNVSTLELGDSALYLCASSLPKQRGTDTQYFGPGTRLTVL.

The chain joins TRBV20-1 to TRBJ2-5; maybe TRBD1 (5 bases). The CDR3 has 10 amino acids. V lost 0 bases and J 9 bases, leaving 5 bases between the germline ends. CDR1 and CDR2 from the germline V gene are DFQATT and SNEGSKA (reference sequence). The DNA for the CDR3 is TGCAGTGCTAGAGAGGGGCCCCAGTACTTC. Its translation is CSAREGPQYF.

This clone appeared once. The chain is built from TRBV18 and TRBJ2-1; 9 positions match TRBD1. The CDR3 consists of 17 residues. The J segment lost 8 bases and the V segment lost 5 bases, leaving 16 bases of the junction unmatched. Per the germline V gene, CDR1 is KGHSH and CDR2 is LQKENI. CDR3 in amino acids: CASSSQPGTGSRDEQFF. The CDR3 nucleotides read TGTGCCAGCTCATCACAACCCGGGACAGGGTCTCGGGATGAGCAGTTCTTC.

The chain links TRBV2 to TRBJ2-3; TRBD2 matches at 12 bases. CDR1 and CDR2 (germline): SNHLY, FYNNEI. V was clipped by 6 bases and J by 4 bases; unmatched bases: 8. The CDR3 spans 16 residues. This CDR3 reads CASRGLAGGGPDTQYF. CDR3 DNA: TGTGCCAGCAGGGGACTAGCGGGCGGGGGGCCAGATACGCAGTATTTT.

The V and J genes are TRBV30 and TRBJ2-3; the D call may be TRBD1 or TRBD2 (5 bases each). V lost 5 bases, J lost 2 bases, and 17 bases lay in between. Germline lookup yields CDR1 GTSNPN and CDR2 SVGIG (reference sequence). The CDR3 length is 15 residues. CDR3: CAWESRGYTTDTQYF. CDR3 nucleotides: TGTGCCTGGGAGTCCCGGGGCTACACCACAGATACGCAGTATTTT.

The V gene is TRBV4-3, the J gene TRBJ2-5; TRBD1 might be the D (6 bases). Germline V gene lookup returns CDR1 LGHNA and CDR2 YSLEER. CDR3 length equals 14 residues. The V and J ends lost 3 bases and 5 bases respectively, with 13 bases between them. The CDR3 DNA sequence: TGCGCCAGCAGCCAGGGGGCTAGAGGGGAGACCCAGTACTTC. It codes for CASSQGARGETQYF.

This chain joins TRBV7-9 and TRBJ1-4, with TRBD1 matching 7 bases. The CDR3 has 14 residues. Germline V CDR1 and CDR2: SEHNR, FQNEAQ (reference sequence). Losses at the gene ends were 5 bases for V and 4 bases for J; bases not matched to a gene: 4. CDR3 DNA: TGTGCCAGCAGCCTCGGGACAGATAATGAAAAACTGTTTTTT. This sequence encodes CASSLGTDNEKLFF.

This clone was counted between two and nine times. This chain links TRBV11-2 with TRBJ2-5, with D tentatively TRBD1 (5 bases). This CDR3 has 13 amino acids. Germline V CDR1 and CDR2: SGHAT, FQNNGV. The V and J ends lost 2 bases and 5 bases respectively, with 9 bases between them. CDR3 sequence: CASSLQGPETQYF. Here the CDR3 DNA reads TGTGCCAGCAGCTTACAGGGTCCGGAGACCCAGTACTTC.

This clone has a handful of counts. This rearrangement joins TRBV7-2 to TRBJ2-7; no clear D gene. CDR3 size: 12 residues. From germline, CDR1 is SGHTA and CDR2 FQGNSA. V lost 2 bases and J 4 bases, leaving 6 bases between the germline ends. Here the CDR3 reads CASSLYWYEQYF. CDR3 nucleotides: TGTGCCAGCAGCTTATATTGGTACGAGCAGTACTTC. Full variable domain (remainder filled in from reference TRBV7-2 and TRBJ2-7): GAGVSQSPSNKVTEKGKDVELRCDPISGHTALYWYRQSLGQGLEFLIYFQGNSAPDKSGLPSDRFSAERTGGSVSTLTIQRTQQEDSAVYLCASSLYWYEQYFGPGTRLTVT.

The chain combines TRBV7-8 with TRBJ2-7; 9 bases align to TRBD1. Germline V gene data show CDR1 as SGHVS and CDR2 as FQNEAQ. The CDR3 length is 14 residues. J was trimmed by 7 bases and V by 5 bases; bases with no gene match: 9. CDR3 protein: CASSLRDRAHEQYF. CDR3 nucleotides: TGTGCCAGCAGCCTCCGGGACAGGGCGCATGAGCAGTACTTC.

This chain links TRBV29-1 with TRBJ1-1; D unclear. This CDR3 is 11 amino acids long. V lost 4 bases and J lost 7, with 10 bases in between. Germline V lookup: CDR1 SQVTM, CDR2 ANQGSEA. The CDR3 DNA reads as TGCAGCGTTGTTTATGAGGGTGAAGCTTTCTTT. Protein sequence: CSVVYEGEAFF.

V and J are TRBV28 and TRBJ2-3; the D gene could be TRBD1 or TRBD2 (5 bases each). With 5 bases removed from V and 10 bases from J, the gap between germline ends came to 13 bases. From germline, CDR1 is MDHEN and CDR2 SYDVKM. This CDR3 has 12 amino acids. The CDR3 DNA reads TGTGCCAGCAGTCCGCACATGGGGGCGCAGTATTTT. It specifies CASSPHMGAQYF.

The J gene is TRBJ1-2, the V gene TRBV29-1, with 11 bases matching TRBD1. V shed 5 bases, J shed 4 bases, and the junction held 6 bases outside the gene matches. Per the germline V gene, CDR1 is SQVTM and CDR2 is ANQGSEA. This CDR3 contains 14 residues. CDR3 sequence reads: CSVKGQGAFYGYTF. In DNA form, the CDR3 reads TGCAGCGTTAAAGGACAGGGGGCTTTCTATGGCTACACCTTC.

The chain couples TRBV5-1 to TRBJ2-1; D is tentatively TRBD1 or TRBD2 (6 bases each). The V end was cut by 5 bases, the J end by 4 bases, with 19 bases between. The CDR3 sequence is 16 residues long. Germline CDR1 and CDR2: SGHRS and YFSETQ. Here the CDR3 reads CASSNTGSRGYNEQFF. The CDR3 DNA sequence: TGCGCCAGCAGTAACACAGGGTCTCGGGGGTACAATGAGCAGTTCTTC. The full variable domain, completed using reference TRBV5-1 and TRBJ2-1, is KAGVTQTPRYLIKTRGQQVTLSCSPISGHRSVSWYQQTPGQGLQFLFEYFSETQRNKGNFPGRFSGRQFSNSRSEMNVSTLELGDSALYLCASSNTGSRGYNEQFFGPGTRLTVL.

V is TRBV10-3 and J is TRBJ1-2, with D maybe TRBD1 (6 bases). Looked up from germline, CDR1 is ENHRY and CDR2 is SYGVKD. The CDR3 sequence is 12 residues long. The V end was cut by 6 bases, the J end by 6 bases, with 11 bases between. The CDR3 spells CAIRQGGDGYTF. The CDR3 bases are TGTGCCATCAGACAGGGAGGTGATGGCTACACCTTC.

This clone appeared a single time. The CDR3 is CSVSGPRHYEQYF. The CDR3 nucleotides are TGCAGCGTTTCGGGTCCTCGACACTACGAGCAGTACTTC. The chain carries TRBV29-1 and TRBJ2-7; D not certain. Germline V CDR1 and CDR2: SQVTM, ANQGSEA. CDR3 length: 13 residues. Trimming removed 5 bases from V and 3 bases from J, with 14 bases in between.

In DNA form, the CDR3 reads TGCGCCAGCAGCTTGAGGACTAGCGCCACAGATACGCAGTATTTT. Amino acid sequence: CASSLRTSATDTQYF. The rearrangement uses TRBV5-1 and TRBJ2-3, with 9 nucleotides matching TRBD2. CDR1 and CDR2 (germline): SGHRS, YFSETQ. Trimming removed 1 base from V and 2 bases from J; junction bases left unmatched: 2. The CDR3 runs 15 residues.

The chain carries TRBV5-1 and TRBJ2-6; D remains ambiguous. Germline V gives CDR1 SGHRS, CDR2 YFSETQ. Trimming removed 7 bases from V and 4 bases from J, with 15 bases in between. The CDR3 contains 15 residues. CDR3 protein: CASGVSRAGANVLTF. The CDR3 nucleotides read TGCGCCAGCGGGGTGAGCCGAGCCGGGGCCAACGTCCTGACTTTC.

The V call is TRBV30, the J call TRBJ2-1; 9 bases are shared with TRBD1. J lost 6 bases, V lost 3 bases, and 12 bases had no gene match. Germline V gives CDR1 GTSNPN, CDR2 SVGIG (reference sequence). The CDR3 contains 16 residues. CDR3 region: CAWRATPGQGGNEQFF. Here the CDR3 DNA reads TGTGCCTGGAGGGCCACGCCGGGACAGGGCGGCAATGAGCAGTTCTTC.

This clone was counted a single time. The germline gene is not matched at one end of the junction; a read error may be the cause. This specimen includes other DNA sequences encoding the same CDR3. The gene calls are TRBV7-9 and TRBJ2-7; 10 bases are a match to TRBD2. This CDR3 comprises 14 residues. Per germline, CDR1 SEHNR and CDR2 FQNEAQ (reference sequence). DNA for the CDR3: TGTGCCAGCAGCCTAGCGGGAGCCACCTACGAGCAGTACTTC. Translation: CASSLAGATYEQYF.

The rearrangement links TRBV7-9 to TRBJ2-7; 9 bases agree with TRBD1. With 9 bases clipped from V and 2 bases from J, the junction kept 8 bases outside the gene matches. Germline V gives CDR1 SEHNR, CDR2 FQNEAQ (reference sequence). The CDR3 consists of 14 residues. For the CDR3, the DNA is TGTGCCAGTACCCACGGGACAGGGCCCTACGAGCAGTACTTC. Its protein is CASTHGTGPYEQYF.